These 13 T cell receptor beta chains originate from one sample sequenced in a study of radiotherapy plus CTLA-4 blockade in lung cancer. TCRdb keeps only in-frame clones here, not all; method: immunoSEQ multiplex PCR. The table records more than 75,000 clones, 72% of them present only once. This material consisted of peripheral blood, taken from a patient treated with radiotherapy plus ipilimumab. These receptors all come from a human donor with non-small cell lung cancer that progressed on radiotherapy plus ipilimumab.

This sequence joins TRBV7-6 and TRBJ2-1; maybe TRBD1 (6 bases). Germline loops: CDR1 SGHVS, CDR2 FNYEAQ. The CDR3 is made up of 13 amino acids. V gave up 5 bases and J gave up 4 bases, with 9 bases separating them. CDR3 region: CASSDRLYNEQFF. Here the CDR3 DNA reads TGTGCCAGCAGCGACAGGCTTTACAATGAGCAGTTCTTC. Supplemented by reference TRBV7-6 and TRBJ2-1, the full variable domain reads GAGVSQSPRYKVTKRGQDVALRCDPISGHVSLYWYRQALGQGPEFLTYFNYEAQQDKSGLPNDRFSAERPEGSISTLTIQRTEQRDSAMYRCASSDRLYNEQFFGPGTRLTVL.

This clone showed up just a few times. The chain couples TRBV7-2 to TRBJ2-1, with D unresolved. V shed 1 base and J shed 15 bases, with 13 bases lying between them. CDR1 and CDR2 from the germline V gene are SGHTA and FQGNSA. The CDR3 contains 12 residues. CDR3 residues: CASSLVRSKWFF. As DNA, the CDR3 is TGTGCCAGCAGCTTAGTGAGGAGTAAGTGGTTCTTC.

V gene TRBV28 combines with J gene TRBJ1-5, with a weak D call TRBD1 (6 bases). This CDR3 is 12 amino acids long. Germline-derived CDR1 and CDR2 are MDHEN and SYDVKM. Trimming removed 4 bases at V and 7 bases at J, with 8 bases between. CDR3 residues: CASSSQGQPQHF. CDR3 DNA sequence: TGTGCCAGCAGTTCCCAGGGGCAGCCCCAGCATTTT.

The CDR3 DNA follows: TGCGCCAGCAGCTTGGGAGGAGGGCCGAATGAGCAGTTCTTC. Its protein product is CASSLGGGPNEQFF. The V gene is TRBV5-1, the J gene TRBJ2-1; perhaps TRBD2 as D (6 bases). Trimming took 0 bases from V and 7 from J, leaving 11 bases between them. The CDR3 sequence is 14 residues long. Looked up from germline, CDR1 is SGHRS and CDR2 is YFSETQ. Full variable domain (missing parts from reference TRBV5-1 and TRBJ2-1): KAGVTQTPRYLIKTRGQQVTLSCSPISGHRSVSWYQQTPGQGLQFLFEYFSETQRNKGNFPGRFSGRQFSNSRSEMNVSTLELGDSALYLCASSLGGGPNEQFFGPGTRLTVL.

The chain recombines TRBV6-1 with TRBJ2-1, with D possibly being TRBD2 (6 bases). Trimming cost V 9 bases and J 2 bases, with 14 bases left between them. Looked up from germline, CDR1 is MNHNS and CDR2 is SASEGT. The CDR3 covers 14 residues. CDR3 sequence reads: CASHQGGAYNEQFF. For the CDR3, the DNA is TGTGCCAGTCATCAGGGAGGCGCCTACAATGAGCAGTTCTTC.

The chain employs TRBV18 and TRBJ1-3; no firm D call. The CDR3 extends over 14 amino acids. The germline V gene encodes CDR1 KGHSH and CDR2 LQKENI. Trimming pared 0 bases from V and 4 bases from J, leaving 7 bases between. CDR3 sequence: CASSPPAGGNTIYF. The CDR3 DNA reads as TGTGCCAGCTCACCACCCGCCGGGGGAAACACCATATATTTT.

The chain combines TRBV5-4 with TRBJ1-2; the match to TRBD1 covers 7 bases. V shed 0 bases and J 4 bases; nucleotides not matched to a gene: 3. The CDR3 spans 14 residues. The germline gives CDR1 SGHNT, CDR2 YYREEE (reference sequence). This CDR3 reads CASSLGTGGYGYTF. In nucleotides, the CDR3 is TGTGCCAGCAGCTTGGGGACAGGCGGCTATGGCTACACCTTC. Full variable domain (rest looked up from reference TRBV5-4 and TRBJ1-2): ETGVTQSPTHLIKTRGQQVTLRCSSQSGHNTVSWYQQALGQGPQFIFQYYREEENGRGNFPPRFSGLQFPNYSSELNVNALELDDSALYLCASSLGTGGYGYTFGSGTRLTVV.

V usage is TRBV19 and J usage is TRBJ1-2, with 7 bases that match TRBD1. The CDR3 length is 13 residues. Trimming removed 11 bases from V and 4 bases from J; junction bases left unmatched: 10. Germline CDR1 reads LNHDA; CDR2 reads SQIVND (reference sequence). Here the CDR3 DNA reads TGTGCCTCCTCTGAAACAGGGGTCTATGGCTACACCTTC. Amino acids: CASSETGVYGYTF. Filled out from reference TRBV19 and TRBJ1-2, the complete variable domain reads DGGITQSPKYLFRKEGQNVTLSCEQNLNHDAMYWYRQDPGQGLRLIYYSQIVNDFQKGDIAEGYSVSREKKESFPLTVTSAQKNPTAFYLCASSETGVYGYTFGSGTRLTVV.

The table lists this clone with a few counts. This chain connects TRBV5-6 to TRBJ1-5, with D perhaps matching TRBD1 (5 bases). Germline CDR1 SGHDT, CDR2 YYEEEE. This CDR3 is built from 14 residues. The V and J ends lost 3 bases and 2 bases respectively, with 9 bases between them. CDR3 nucleotide sequence: TGTGCCAGCAGCTCGTTGACAGGCAATCAGCCCCAGCATTTT. This translates into CASSSLTGNQPQHF.

The chain combines TRBV28 with TRBJ1-2; the D gene is possibly TRBD1 (5 bases). Trimming took 8 bases from V and 6 from J, leaving 19 bases between them. Germline values: CDR1 MDHEN, CDR2 SYDVKM. The CDR3 is 14 residues long. The CDR3 loop reads CASREQGLPDGYTF. The DNA of the CDR3 is TGTGCCAGCCGAGAGCAGGGCCTTCCCGATGGCTACACCTTC.

This clone was seen a few times. V is TRBV7-2 and J is TRBJ2-5; D uncertain. The V end was cut by 0 bases, the J end by 5 bases, with 10 bases between. The CDR3 is made up of 14 amino acids. The germline V gene encodes CDR1 SGHTA and CDR2 FQGNSA. In nucleotides, the CDR3 is TGTGCCAGCAGCTTAGCGCGGTCCGGGGAGACCCAGTACTTC. Translation gives CASSLARSGETQYF.

This clone was seen a single time. V is TRBV11-2 and J is TRBJ2-1; 7 bases agree with TRBD1. The CDR3 loop spans 16 amino acids. Germline values: CDR1 SGHAT, CDR2 FQNNGV. V gave up 0 bases and J gave up 7 bases; unmatched junction bases: 9. In nucleotides, the CDR3 is TGTGCCAGCAGCTTAGATTGGATGGGGACAGTTAATGAGCAGTTCTTC. Amino acids: CASSLDWMGTVNEQFF.

This chain links TRBV7-6 with TRBJ2-1, with 8 bases matching TRBD1. Unmatched junction bases numbered 12, after V lost 11 bases and J lost 6 bases. The germline CDR1 and CDR2 sequences are SGHVS and FNYEAQ. The CDR3 is 14 amino acids. CDR3: CAAGGGAYSNEQFF. CDR3 bases: TGTGCCGCAGGGGGCGGGGCCTACTCCAATGAGCAGTTCTTC.